Each of the 11 T cell receptor beta chains below was sequenced from the same sample in a study of T cell responses to AZD1222 COVID-19 vaccine. Using immunoSEQ multiplex PCR, the repertoire was profiled, and TCRdb retains in-frame clones only, with some absent. The table lists around 100,000 clones, 85% of them singletons. The specimen was peripheral blood, collected 28 days after the second AZD1222 dose. The receptor source for this set is an adult who received the AZD1222 COVID-19 vaccine.

The chain employs TRBV27 and TRBJ2-3, with D perhaps matching TRBD2 (5 bases). Trimming removed 2 bases at V and 3 bases at J, with 21 bases between. Germline V CDR1 and CDR2: MNHEY, SMNVEV (reference sequence). The CDR3 extends over 18 amino acids. CDR3 nucleotides: TGTGCCAGCAGTTTAACAGCCCAATCGGGATCCTCTACAGATACGCAGTATTTT. Amino acids: CASSLTAQSGSSTDTQYF.

This clone appeared a single time. The chain has TRBV25-1 and TRBJ1-5; D is ambiguous. Per germline, CDR1 MGHDK and CDR2 SYGVNS. The CDR3 is 13 residues long. The V end lost 5 bases, the J end lost 5 bases, and 10 bases lay between the germline ends. The CDR3 reads CASSFGVDQPQHF. CDR3 nucleotide sequence: TGTGCCAGCAGTTTCGGGGTCGATCAGCCCCAGCATTTT.

This clone was counted between two and nine times. The chain carries TRBV3-1 (or the pseudogene TRBV3-2) and TRBJ2-1, with 11 nucleotides matching TRBD2. After removal of 2 bases from V and 9 bases from J, the junction contained 6 bases not matched to a gene. Germline V CDR1 and CDR2: LGHDT, YNNKEL (reference sequence). The CDR3 length is 15 residues. The chain's CDR3 is CASSQTSGGSGEQFF. The CDR3 nucleotides read TGTGCCAGCAGCCAAACTAGCGGGGGTTCGGGTGAGCAGTTCTTC.

V gene TRBV9 combines with J gene TRBJ2-2; 12 bases align to TRBD2. The junction had 5 bases not matched to a gene; V was cut back by 1 base and J by 1 base. CDR1 is SGDLS, CDR2 YYNGEE, per germline. This CDR3 is built from 18 residues. The CDR3 DNA reads as TGTGCCAGCAGCGTAACTAGCGGGGGGCTAGGGAACACCGGGGAGCTGTTTTTT. Translated, it gives CASSVTSGGLGNTGELFF.

The chain is built from TRBV5-8 and TRBJ2-6; TRBD1 matches 12 bases. The CDR3 runs 19 residues. In germline, CDR1 is SGHTS, CDR2 YDEGEE. The V segment lost 0 bases and the J segment 3 bases; nucleotides outside the gene matches: 7. The CDR3 sequence is CASSLGPGQGAYGANVLTF. CDR3 sequence (DNA): TGTGCCAGCAGCTTGGGGCCGGGACAGGGGGCTTATGGGGCCAACGTCCTGACTTTC. Supplemented by reference TRBV5-8 and TRBJ2-6, the full variable domain reads EAGVTQSPTHLIKTRGQQATLRCSPISGHTSVYWYQQALGLGLQFLLWYDEGEERNRGNFPPRFSGRQFPNYSSELNVNALELEDSALYLCASSLGPGQGAYGANVLTFGAGSRLTVL.

The rearrangement joins TRBV5-4 to TRBJ2-7, with a possible D match to TRBD1 (5 bases). This CDR3 spans 14 amino acids. The V gene's germline CDR1 is SGHNT and CDR2 YYREEE (reference sequence). V gave up 5 bases and J gave up 2 bases, with 14 bases separating them. The CDR3 reads CASRGQGVTYEQYF. Written as DNA, the CDR3 is TGTGCCAGCAGAGGACAAGGGGTGACCTACGAGCAGTACTTC. The full variable domain, in which reference TRBV5-4 and TRBJ2-7 provide the parts outside the CDR3, is ETGVTQSPTHLIKTRGQQVTLRCSSQSGHNTVSWYQQALGQGPQFIFQYYREEENGRGNFPPRFSGLQFPNYSSELNVNALELDDSALYLCASRGQGVTYEQYFGPGTRLTVT.

A few counts support this clone. The chain is built from TRBV19 and TRBJ1-5, with a weak D call TRBD1 (6 bases). The germline CDR1 and CDR2 sequences are LNHDA and SQIVND (reference sequence). This CDR3 spans 19 amino acids. Trimming removed 3 bases from V and 0 bases from J, with 21 bases in between. This CDR3 is CASSMPPQTGVFSNQPQHF. CDR3 bases: TGTGCCAGTAGTATGCCCCCTCAGACAGGAGTATTTAGCAATCAGCCCCAGCATTTT.

The J gene is TRBJ2-3, the V gene TRBV7-9, with a weak D call TRBD2 (5 bases). Deletions cut 7 bases from V and 3 bases from J, with 20 bases between. The germline V gene encodes CDR1 SEHNR and CDR2 FQNEAQ (reference sequence). The CDR3 runs to 16 residues. CDR3 bases: TGTGCCAGCACCACACTTCGATGGACTCGAACAGATACGCAGTATTTT. It translates to CASTTLRWTRTDTQYF.

The J gene is TRBJ2-1, the V gene TRBV20-1, with a weak D call TRBD2 (6 bases). The CDR3 consists of 11 residues. V lost 7 bases, J lost 13 bases, and 17 bases lay in between. Germline CDR1 and CDR2: DFQATT and SNEGSKA (reference sequence). Here the CDR3 reads CSVQPGGLQFF. In nucleotides, the CDR3 is TGCAGTGTCCAGCCCGGGGGACTCCAGTTCTTC.

The rearrangement uses TRBV19 and TRBJ1-1; 9 nucleotides line up with TRBD1. From germline, CDR1 is LNHDA and CDR2 SQIVND (reference sequence). The CDR3 runs 17 residues. The V segment lost 5 bases and the J segment 4 bases; nucleotides outside the gene matches: 14. Written as DNA, the CDR3 is TGTGCCAGTAGTTCGGACAGGGGCCGAAAGAGGGGCACTGAAGCTTTCTTT. It is translated as CASSSDRGRKRGTEAFF.

V and J are TRBV2 and TRBJ2-3; D gene unclear. CDR3 size: 12 residues. With 5 bases removed from V and 5 bases from J, the gap between germline ends came to 8 bases. Per germline, CDR1 SNHLY and CDR2 FYNNEI. CDR3 DNA: TGTGCCAGCAGTCTGACAAGAGATACGCAGTATTTT. As protein: CASSLTRDTQYF.